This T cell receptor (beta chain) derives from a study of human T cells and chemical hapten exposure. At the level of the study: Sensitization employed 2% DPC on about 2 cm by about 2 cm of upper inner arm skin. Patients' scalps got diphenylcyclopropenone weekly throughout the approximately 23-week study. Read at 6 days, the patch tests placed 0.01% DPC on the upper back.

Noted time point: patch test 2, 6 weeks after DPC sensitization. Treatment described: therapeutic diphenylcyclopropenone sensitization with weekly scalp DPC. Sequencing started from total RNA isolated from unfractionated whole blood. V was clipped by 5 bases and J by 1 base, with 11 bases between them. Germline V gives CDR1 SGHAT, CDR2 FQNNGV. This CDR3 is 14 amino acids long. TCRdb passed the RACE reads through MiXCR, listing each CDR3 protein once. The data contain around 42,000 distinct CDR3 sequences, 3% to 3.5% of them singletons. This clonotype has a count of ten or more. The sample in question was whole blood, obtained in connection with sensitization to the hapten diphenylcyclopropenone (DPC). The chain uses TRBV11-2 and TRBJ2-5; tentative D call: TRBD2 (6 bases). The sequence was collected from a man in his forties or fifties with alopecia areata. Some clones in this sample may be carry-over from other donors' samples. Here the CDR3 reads CASSEAGPQETQYF. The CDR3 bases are TGTGCCAGCAGCGAGGCGGGACCCCAAGAGACCCAGTACTTC.